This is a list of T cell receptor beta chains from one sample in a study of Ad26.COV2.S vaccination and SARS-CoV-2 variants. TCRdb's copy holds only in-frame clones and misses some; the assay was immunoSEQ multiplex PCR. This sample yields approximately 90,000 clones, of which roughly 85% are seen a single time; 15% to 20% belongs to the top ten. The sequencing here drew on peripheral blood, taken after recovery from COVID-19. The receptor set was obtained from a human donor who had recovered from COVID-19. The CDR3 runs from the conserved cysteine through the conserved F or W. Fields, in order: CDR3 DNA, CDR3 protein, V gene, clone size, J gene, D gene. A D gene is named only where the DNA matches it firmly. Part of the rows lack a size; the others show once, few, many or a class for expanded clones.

TGCGCCAGCAGCCAGACGGGGGCCTGGGGCGGGGAGCTGTTTTTT,CASSQTGAWGGELFF,TRBV4-1,NA,TRBJ2-2,NA
TGTGCCAGCAGCTACCTCGGCGGGAGCTCTTACAATGAGCAGTTCTTC,CASSYLGGSSYNEQFF,TRBV9,once,TRBJ2-1,TRBD2
TGCAGCGTTCGGGCAGGGGGAGGGTCTGAAGCTTTCTTT,CSVRAGGGSEAFF,TRBV29-1,once,TRBJ1-1,TRBD1
TGTGCCAGCAGCCAAAACACCGGGGAGCTGTTTTTT,CASSQNTGELFF,TRBV3-1/TRBV3-2,NA,TRBJ2-2,NA
TGTGCCAGTAGTATTAAGAGGGGGCAAGGCTACACCTTC,CASSIKRGQGYTF,TRBV19,NA,TRBJ1-2,TRBD1
TGTGCCAGCAGCTTGCGGCAGGGATTTGGTGCAGATACGCAGTATTTT,CASSLRQGFGADTQYF,TRBV5-5,NA,TRBJ2-3,NA
TGCGCCAGCAGCATACGTTCCGGGAGGGCAAATTACAATGAGCAGTTCTTC,CASSIRSGRANYNEQFF,TRBV5-1,NA,TRBJ2-1,TRBD2
TGTGCCAGCAGTTCGCAATGGGTTGGCAGGGAATCTGAAGCTTTCTTT,CASSSQWVGRESEAFF,TRBV6-2/TRBV6-3,NA,TRBJ1-1,NA
TGTGCCAGCAGCGTGGCCGGGACAGGAGTCTCACCCCTCCACTTT,CASSVAGTGVSPLHF,TRBV9,NA,TRBJ1-6,TRBD1
TGTGCCAGCAGCGCTCAAATGGGGGGATCCTACGAGCAGTACTTC,CASSAQMGGSYEQYF,TRBV9,NA,TRBJ2-7,NA
TGTGCCAGCAGCTTAGGAGCGGAAGAGCAGTACTTC,CASSLGAEEQYF,TRBV11-2,NA,TRBJ2-7,NA
TGTGCCAGCAGCTGGCAGGGGCCCGACTGGGATACGCAGTATTTT,CASSWQGPDWDTQYF,TRBV7-9,NA,TRBJ2-3,NA
TGTGCCAGCAGTAACAGGGTAAATCAGCCCCAGCATTTT,CASSNRVNQPQHF,TRBV6-5,NA,TRBJ1-5,NA
TGTGCCAGCAGGACCGGGACAGGGGGGACTGAAGCTTTCTTT,CASRTGTGGTEAFF,TRBV27,NA,TRBJ1-1,TRBD1
TGTGCCAGCAGCTTACTAGCGGGAGGGGGAGATACGCAGTATTTT,CASSLLAGGGDTQYF,TRBV7-9,few,TRBJ2-3,TRBD2
TGTGCCAGCACCCTGTCGGGGTCGGGGACTGAAGCTTTCTTT,CASTLSGSGTEAFF,TRBV27,NA,TRBJ1-1,NA
TGTGCCAGCAGCTTAAAAACGGGATCCTACGAGCAGTACTTC,CASSLKTGSYEQYF,TRBV11-3,NA,TRBJ2-7,NA
TGTGCCATCAGTGATCCCTCTAGGATAGGAAACACCATATATTTT,CAISDPSRIGNTIYF,TRBV10-3,few,TRBJ1-3,NA
TGTGCCAGCAGCTCCCGGCAGGCAGGTGGGACTTTCTTT,CASSSRQAGGTFF,TRBV6-6,NA,TRBJ1-1,NA
TGTGCCAGCAGTCTGGGGGCACGGCAGCCCCAGCATTTT,CASSLGARQPQHF,TRBV6-2/TRBV6-3,few,TRBJ1-5,NA
TGTGCCAGCAGCTTAAGTAGCGGGAGGGCCGAAAATGAGCAGTTCTTC,CASSLSSGRAENEQFF,TRBV7-2,NA,TRBJ2-1,TRBD2
TGTGCCAGCAGTTACTCCGGCAGGGTCTATGGCTACACCTTC,CASSYSGRVYGYTF,TRBV6-5,few,TRBJ1-2,NA
TGTGCCAGCAGCGTAGAAACCCGGGGAAGAGGCTACACCTTC,CASSVETRGRGYTF,TRBV9,NA,TRBJ1-2,NA